This T cell receptor beta chain was sequenced during a study of OX40 agonist ivuxolimab in advanced cancers. Using immunoSEQ multiplex PCR, the repertoire was profiled, and TCRdb retains in-frame clones only, with some absent. Counted here are more than 45,000 clones, roughly 89% occurring once; the ten biggest clones make up roughly 4.4%. V lost 2 bases, J lost 7 bases, and 14 bases lay in between. CDR3 size: 14 residues. The germline CDR1 and CDR2 sequences are KGHSH and LQKENI. V is TRBV18 and J is TRBJ1-1, with D unclear. This TCR was recovered from an adult with an advanced solid tumor such as melanoma, head and neck, liver or kidney cancer. The sample in question was CD4+ or CD8+ T cells sorted from blood, obtained in a trial of the OX40 agonist ivuxolimab. The CDR3 DNA sequence: TGTGCCAGCTCACCAGCCGGTCTCACTAGTGAAGCTTTCTTT. Translating gives CASSPAGLTSEAFF.